Detailed here is one T cell receptor beta chain. Profiling relied on immunoSEQ multiplex PCR, and the TCRdb table lists in-frame clones only, not all of them. The sample has about 82,000 clones, around nine tenths seen once. The sample is drawn from a study of PD-L1 blockade in urothelial cancer. Looking at the study overall: Patients arrived having already received 0 to 3 prior chemotherapy regimens. Blood analysis occurred 3 weeks (second dose) and 6 weeks after treatment start. Median T cell yield per blood sample was about 140,000 cells.

Metastatic or locally advanced urothelial carcinoma was present in the patients. Germline CDR1 reads SQVTM; CDR2 reads ANQGSEA. The germline V and J ends were trimmed by 3 bases and 5 bases, with 10 bases remaining between them. The length of the CDR3 is 13 residues. The chain employs TRBV29-1 and TRBJ2-2; D is unclear. The clonotype was recovered from a man in his 60s with urothelial cancer. Sample: PBMCs, taken around atezolizumab (anti-PD-L1) treatment. In DNA, the CDR3 is TGCAGCGTTGATTCGGGTCGTACCGGGGAGCTGTTTTTT. Protein product: CSVDSGRTGELFF.